This T cell receptor (beta chain) was observed in a study of T cells in Graves' hyperthyroidism and ophthalmopathy. Whole-study results and caveats: A model of 13 V-J pairs discriminated ophthalmopathy from stable hyperthyroidism.

Note on this clonotype: Its antigen is undetermined.

Amplification targeted TCR beta CDR3 regions from RNA transcripts. Researchers ran a first-round RT-PCR on the TCR CDR3 using the HTBI primer set. TCRdb analysed the multiplex PCR reads with MiXCR anew, one entry per CDR3 protein. This sample has 300,000 to 450,000 distinct CDR3 sequences, with roughly 14% found just once. CDR3 length equals 12 residues. Between the trimmed V and J ends, which lost 6 bases and 9 bases, there was a span of 9 bases. The germline V gene has CDR1 SEHNR and CDR2 FQNEAQ (reference sequence). The clonotype comes from an older woman with Graves' hyperthyroidism. Sequenced material: blood. This chain connects TRBV7-9 to TRBJ1-6; D is undetermined. As DNA, the CDR3 is TGTGCCAGCAGTTCAGCGCCTTCACCCCTCCACTTT. Translation: CASSSAPSPLHF.